What follows is one T cell receptor beta chain and its context. Its antigen remains unknown. Other DNA sequences in the same sample also yield this CDR3. This record comes from a study of T cell responses to AZD1222 COVID-19 vaccine. This table comes from immunoSEQ multiplex PCR, and its TCRdb copy is limited to in-frame clones, with some not included. The sample includes over 90,000 clones, approximately 88% of them seen just once. V lost 1 base and J lost 3; bases outside the gene matches: 0. The CDR3 is 14 amino acids. The germline V gene encodes CDR1 SGHRS and CDR2 YFSETQ. Study outcomes and limitations: After the peak T cell response, and only then, were repertoires sampled. Increases in Spike-specific TCR breadth and depth were seen after two AZD1222 doses.

The receptor comes from an adult in good health. The chain uses TRBV5-1 and TRBJ2-1; 8 bases line up with TRBD2. The sequenced sample was peripheral blood, obtained on day 0 of AZD1222 vaccination. Here the CDR3 DNA reads TGCGCCAGCAGCTTGACTAGCGGCTACAATGAGCAGTTCTTC. Amino acid sequence: CASSLTSGYNEQFF.